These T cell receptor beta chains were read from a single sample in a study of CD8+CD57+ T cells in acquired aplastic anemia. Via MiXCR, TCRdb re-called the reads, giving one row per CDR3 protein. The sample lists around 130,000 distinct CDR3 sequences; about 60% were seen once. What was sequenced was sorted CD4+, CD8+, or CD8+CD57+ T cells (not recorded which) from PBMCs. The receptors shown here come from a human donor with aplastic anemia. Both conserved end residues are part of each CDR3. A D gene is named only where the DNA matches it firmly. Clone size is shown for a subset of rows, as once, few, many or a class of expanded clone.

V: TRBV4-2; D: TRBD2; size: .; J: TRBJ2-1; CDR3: CASTHPPRRLAAYNEQFF; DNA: TGTGCCAGCACCCACCCCCCCAGGAGACTAGCGGCTTACAATGAGCAGTTCTTC
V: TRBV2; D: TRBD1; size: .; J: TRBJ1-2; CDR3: CASSRTGGYGYTF; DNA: TGTGCCAGCAGCCGGACAGGGGGCTATGGCTACACCTTC
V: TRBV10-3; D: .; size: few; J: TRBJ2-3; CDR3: CAMGLGQTTDTQYF; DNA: TGTGCCATGGGCCTTGGACAGACGACAGATACGCAGTATTTT
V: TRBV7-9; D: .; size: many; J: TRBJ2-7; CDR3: CASSFRWNYEQYF; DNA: TGTGCCAGCAGCTTCCGGTGGAACTACGAGCAGTACTTC
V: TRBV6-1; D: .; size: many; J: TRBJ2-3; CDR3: CASSRRQTDTQYF; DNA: TGTGCCAGCAGTCGACGACAGACAGATACGCAGTATTTT
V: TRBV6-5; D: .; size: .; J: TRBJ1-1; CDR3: CASSYSMIQGGENTEAFF; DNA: TGTGCCAGCAGTTACTCGATGATACAGGGAGGGGAGAACACTGAAGCTTTCTTT
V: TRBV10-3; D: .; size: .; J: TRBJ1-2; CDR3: CAISESLQYGYTF; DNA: TGTGCCATCAGTGAGTCGTTGCAGTATGGCTACACCTTC
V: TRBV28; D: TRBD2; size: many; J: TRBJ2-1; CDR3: CASSLTGLAGGLYNEQFF; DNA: TGTGCCAGCAGTTTAACCGGACTAGCGGGAGGGCTCTACAATGAGCAGTTCTTC
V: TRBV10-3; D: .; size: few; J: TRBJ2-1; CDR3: CATKPRGQSYNEQFF; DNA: TGTGCCACCAAGCCAAGGGGCCAATCCTACAATGAGCAGTTCTTC
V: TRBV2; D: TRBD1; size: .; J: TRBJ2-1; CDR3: CASSDRQGYNNEQFF; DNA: TGTGCCAGCAGTGACAGACAGGGCTATAACAATGAGCAGTTCTTC
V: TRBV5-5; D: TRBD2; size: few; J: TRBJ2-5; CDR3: CASSLAGGYGPETQYF; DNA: TGTGCCAGCAGCTTGGCGGGGGGGTACGGTCCAGAGACCCAGTACTTC
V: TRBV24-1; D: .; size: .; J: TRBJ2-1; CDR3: CATSEPTDGDNEQFF; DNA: TGTGCCACCAGTGAACCGACGGACGGAGACAATGAGCAGTTCTTC
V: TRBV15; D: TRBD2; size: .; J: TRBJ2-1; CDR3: CAAGAGGYSEQFF; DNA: TGTGCCGCCGGAGCGGGAGGGTACAGTGAGCAGTTCTTC
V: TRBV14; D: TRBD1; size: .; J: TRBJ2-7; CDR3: CASSYRTGYYEQYF; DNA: TGTGCCAGCAGCTATAGGACAGGTTACTACGAGCAGTACTTC
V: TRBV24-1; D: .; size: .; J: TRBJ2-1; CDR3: CATSDATGRNYNEQFF; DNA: TGTGCCACCAGTGACGCGACAGGGAGGAACTACAATGAGCAGTTCTTC
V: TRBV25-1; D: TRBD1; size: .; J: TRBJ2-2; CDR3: CASGGTGNTGELFF; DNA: TGTGCCAGTGGGGGGACAGGGAACACCGGGGAGCTGTTTTTT
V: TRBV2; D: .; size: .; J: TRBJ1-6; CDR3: CASSPNNSPLHF; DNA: TGTGCCAGCAGTCCTAATAATTCACCCCTCCACTTT
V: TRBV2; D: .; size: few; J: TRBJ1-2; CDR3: CASRQSAAWKDYGYTF; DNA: TGTGCCAGCAGGCAAAGTGCCGCGTGGAAGGACTATGGCTACACCTTC
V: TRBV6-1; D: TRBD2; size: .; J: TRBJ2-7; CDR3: CATLSLAGGYEQYF; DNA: TGTGCCACGCTCTCCTTGGCGGGAGGGTACGAGCAGTACTTC
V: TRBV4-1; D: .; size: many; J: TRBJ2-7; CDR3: CASSQVVPSSYEQYF; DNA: TGCGCCAGCAGCCAAGTTGTCCCCTCCAGCTACGAGCAGTACTTC
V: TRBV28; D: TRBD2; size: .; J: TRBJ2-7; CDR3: CASSRYTGTSAYEQYF; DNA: TGTGCCAGCAGTCGTTATACCGGGACTAGCGCCTACGAGCAGTACTTC
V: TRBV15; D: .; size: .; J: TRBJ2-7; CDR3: CATSRVPLVTYEQYF; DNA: TGTGCCACCAGCAGAGTTCCTTTGGTAACCTACGAGCAGTACTTC
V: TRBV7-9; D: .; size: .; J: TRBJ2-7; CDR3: CASRGGQGFNEQYF; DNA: TGTGCCAGCAGGGGGGGGCAGGGGTTCAACGAGCAGTACTTC
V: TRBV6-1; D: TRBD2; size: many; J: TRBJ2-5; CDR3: CASSELAGGSETQYF; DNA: TGTGCCAGCAGTGAACTAGCGGGAGGGAGTGAGACCCAGTACTTC
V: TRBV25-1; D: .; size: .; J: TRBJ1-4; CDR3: CASSPTTVRAGNEKLFF; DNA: TGTGCCAGCAGTCCAACAACCGTCCGAGCGGGTAATGAAAAACTGTTTTTT
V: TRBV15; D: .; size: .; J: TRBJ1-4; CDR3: CATSRARATNEKLFF; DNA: TGTGCCACCAGCAGAGCCAGGGCTACTAATGAAAAACTGTTTTTT
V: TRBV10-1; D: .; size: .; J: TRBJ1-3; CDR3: CASRDRGSGNTIYF; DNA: TGCGCCAGCAGGGACAGAGGCTCTGGAAACACCATATATTTT
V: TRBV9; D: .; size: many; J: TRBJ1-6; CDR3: CASSVGQRNSPLHF; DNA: TGTGCCAGCAGCGTAGGACAGCGAAATTCACCCCTCCACTTT
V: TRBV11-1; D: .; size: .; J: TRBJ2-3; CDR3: CASSTPGHGTPLGYF; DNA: TGTGCCAGCAGCACACCGGGACACGGCACGCCGTTAGGGTATTTT
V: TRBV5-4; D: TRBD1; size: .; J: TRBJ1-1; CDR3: CASSRTGLNTEAFF; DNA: TGTGCCAGCAGCAGGACAGGCCTGAACACTGAAGCTTTCTTT
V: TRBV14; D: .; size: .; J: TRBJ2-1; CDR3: CASSQGSWTSGPSYNEQFF; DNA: TGTGCCAGCAGCCAAGGGTCCTGGACTTCCGGGCCCTCCTACAATGAGCAGTTCTTC
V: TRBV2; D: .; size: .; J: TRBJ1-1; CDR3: CASSSSFWNTEAFF; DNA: TGTGCCAGCAGTTCCTCTTTCTGGAACACTGAAGCTTTCTTT
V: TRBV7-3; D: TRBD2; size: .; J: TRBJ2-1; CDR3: CASSFTSGRSSEQFF; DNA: TGTGCCAGCAGCTTCACTAGCGGGAGAAGTAGTGAGCAGTTCTTC
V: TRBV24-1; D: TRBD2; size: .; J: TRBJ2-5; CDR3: CATSAGVYQETQYF; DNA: TGTGCCACCTCAGCGGGAGTGTACCAAGAGACCCAGTACTTC
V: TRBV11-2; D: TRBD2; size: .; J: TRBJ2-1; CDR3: CASSPTGLAGVIYEQFF; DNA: TGTGCCAGCTCACCAACCGGACTAGCGGGAGTTATATATGAGCAGTTCTTC
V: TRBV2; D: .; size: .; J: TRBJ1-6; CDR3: CASSEKGAGQNSPLHF; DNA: TGTGCCAGCAGTGAAAAGGGAGCGGGCCAAAATTCACCCCTCCACTTT
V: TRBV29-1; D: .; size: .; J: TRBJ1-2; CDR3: CSAKGGPYGYTF; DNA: TGCAGCGCCAAGGGGGGCCCATATGGCTACACCTTC
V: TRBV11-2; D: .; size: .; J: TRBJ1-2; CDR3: CASSLAEGGYTF; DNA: TGTGCCAGCAGCTTAGCTGAGGGTGGCTACACCTTC
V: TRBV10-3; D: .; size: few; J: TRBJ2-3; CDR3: CAISESGSTDTQYF; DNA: TGTGCCATCAGTGAGTCCGGCAGCACAGATACGCAGTATTTT
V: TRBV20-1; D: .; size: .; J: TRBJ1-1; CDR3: CSAREGRENTEAFF; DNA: TGCAGTGCTAGAGAAGGACGGGAGAACACTGAAGCTTTCTTT
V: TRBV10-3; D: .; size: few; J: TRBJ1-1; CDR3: CAISVEGSNTEAFF; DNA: TGTGCCATCAGTGTCGAGGGTTCAAACACTGAAGCTTTCTTT
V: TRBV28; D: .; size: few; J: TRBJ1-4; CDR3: CASSLYEGEKLFF; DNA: TGTGCCAGCAGTTTATATGAGGGTGAAAAACTGTTTTTT
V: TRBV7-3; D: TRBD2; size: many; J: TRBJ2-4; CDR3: CASSLAGGPKNIQYF; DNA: TGTGCCAGCAGCCTGGCGGGGGGCCCCAAAAACATTCAGTACTTC
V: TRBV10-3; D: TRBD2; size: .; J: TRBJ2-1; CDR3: CAISSSGALNEQFF; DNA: TGTGCCATCAGCAGTAGCGGGGCCTTAAATGAGCAGTTCTTC
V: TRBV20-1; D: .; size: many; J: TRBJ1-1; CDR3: CSARFANTEAFF; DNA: TGCAGTGCTAGGTTTGCGAACACTGAAGCTTTCTTT
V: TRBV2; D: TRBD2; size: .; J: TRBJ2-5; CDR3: CASGAGLAGGETQYF; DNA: TGTGCCAGCGGCGCGGGACTAGCGGGGGGAGAGACCCAGTACTTC
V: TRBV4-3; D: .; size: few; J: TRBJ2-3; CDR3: CASSQALTRESLDTQYF; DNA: TGCGCCAGCAGCCAAGCCCTTACTAGAGAGTCTTTAGATACGCAGTATTTT
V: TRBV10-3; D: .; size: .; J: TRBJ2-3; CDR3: CASRPEGTDTQYF; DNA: TGTGCCAGTAGGCCGGAAGGGACAGATACGCAGTATTTT
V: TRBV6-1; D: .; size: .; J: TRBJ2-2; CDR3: CASSELVPGELFF; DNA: TGTGCCAGCAGCGAACTAGTTCCCGGGGAGCTGTTTTTT
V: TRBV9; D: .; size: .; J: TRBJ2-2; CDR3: CASSETHKTTGELFF; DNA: TGTGCCAGCAGCGAGACCCACAAGACCACCGGGGAGCTGTTTTTT
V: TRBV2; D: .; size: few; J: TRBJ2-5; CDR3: CASSEGLVETQYF; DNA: TGTGCCAGCAGTGAAGGACTAGTAGAGACCCAGTACTTC
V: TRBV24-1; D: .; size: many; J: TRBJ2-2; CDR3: CATSAGEYDTGELFF; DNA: TGTGCCACCAGTGCGGGGGAGTATGACACCGGGGAGCTGTTTTTT
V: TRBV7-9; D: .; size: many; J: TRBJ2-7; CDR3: CASSSQGPYEQYF; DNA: TGTGCCAGCAGCTCCCAGGGGCCCTACGAGCAGTACTTC
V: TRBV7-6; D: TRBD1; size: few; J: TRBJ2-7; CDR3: CASSPGTAEQYF; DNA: TGTGCCAGCAGCCCGGGGACAGCTGAGCAGTACTTC
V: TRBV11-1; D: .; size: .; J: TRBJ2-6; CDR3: CASSGMVARGANVLTF; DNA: TGTGCCAGCAGCGGAATGGTCGCGCGAGGGGCCAACGTCCTGACTTTC
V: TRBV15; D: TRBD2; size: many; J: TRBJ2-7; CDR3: CATRPLAGGPGEQYF; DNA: TGTGCCACCAGACCTCTAGCGGGAGGGCCGGGTGAGCAGTACTTC
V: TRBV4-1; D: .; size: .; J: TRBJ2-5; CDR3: CASSQPLGTQETQYF; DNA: TGCGCCAGCAGCCAACCTTTGGGGACTCAAGAGACCCAGTACTTC
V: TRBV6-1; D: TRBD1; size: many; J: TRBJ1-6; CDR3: CASRERTGLNSPLHF; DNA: TGTGCCAGCAGAGAGAGGACAGGGCTTAATTCACCCCTCCACTTT
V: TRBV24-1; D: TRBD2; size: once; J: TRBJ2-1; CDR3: CATGAAGGLGNEQFF; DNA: TGTGCCACGGGCGCAGCGGGGGGTTTGGGCAATGAGCAGTTCTTC